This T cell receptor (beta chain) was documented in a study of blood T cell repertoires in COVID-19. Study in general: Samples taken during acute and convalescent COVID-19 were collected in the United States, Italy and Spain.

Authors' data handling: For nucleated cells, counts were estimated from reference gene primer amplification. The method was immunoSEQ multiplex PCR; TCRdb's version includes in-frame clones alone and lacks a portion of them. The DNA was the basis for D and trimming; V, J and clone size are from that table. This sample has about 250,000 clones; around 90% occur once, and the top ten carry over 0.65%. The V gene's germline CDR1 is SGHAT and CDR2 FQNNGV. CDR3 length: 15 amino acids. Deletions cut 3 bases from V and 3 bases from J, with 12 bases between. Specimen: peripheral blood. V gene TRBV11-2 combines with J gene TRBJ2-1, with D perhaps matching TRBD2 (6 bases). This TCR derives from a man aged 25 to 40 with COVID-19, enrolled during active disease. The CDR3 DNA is TGTGCCAGCAGCTTCGGGGACTTCAACTACAATGAGCAGTTCTTC. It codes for CASSFGDFNYNEQFF.